A selection of T cell receptor beta chains follows, all from one sample in a study of blood T cell repertoires in COVID-19. The protocol was immunoSEQ multiplex PCR, while the TCRdb copy is restricted to in-frame clones and leaves out a portion. The repertoire holds around 230,000 clones, 81% seen once, with approximately 7.2% in the top ten. Material for sequencing was peripheral blood. The receptors come from a woman older than 75 with acute or convalescent COVID-19. CDR3s include the opening cysteine and the closing phenylalanine or tryptophan. D genes are given only for firm matches. Expanded clones get a size class; other rows say once, few or many, or leave the size out.

>.|TRBV7-2|TRBD1|TRBJ1-5
CASSPDRGGQPQHF
TGTGCCAGCAGTCCGGACAGGGGCGGCCAGCCCCAGCATTTT
>.|TRBV11-1|.|TRBJ2-1
CASSFSGMGGEQFF
TGTGCCAGCAGCTTCAGTGGGATGGGAGGTGAGCAGTTCTTC
>.|TRBV11-2|TRBD1|TRBJ2-7
CASSWGQGSYEQYF
TGTGCCAGCAGCTGGGGACAGGGTTCCTACGAGCAGTACTTC
>.|TRBV5-1|.|TRBJ2-2
CASSPGLFSGELFF
TGCGCCAGCAGCCCGGGACTTTTCTCGGGGGAGCTGTTTTTT
>.|TRBV27|TRBD2|TRBJ2-1
CASESPRNGLAGYNEQFF
TGTGCCAGCGAGTCCCCAAGAAACGGACTAGCGGGTTACAATGAGCAGTTCTTC
>few|TRBV18|.|TRBJ1-6
CASSPSGSWSPLHF
TGTGCCAGCTCACCATCCGGGTCCTGGTCACCCCTCCACTTT
>.|TRBV9|.|TRBJ1-2
CASSSTDYGYTF
TGTGCCAGCAGCTCCACAGACTATGGCTACACCTTC
>.|TRBV27|.|TRBJ1-5
CASSPSGIHQPQHF
TGTGCCAGCAGTCCCTCAGGGATTCATCAGCCCCAGCATTTT
>.|TRBV19|TRBD1|TRBJ2-1
CASRTGTGSYNEQFF
TGTGCCAGTAGAACCGGGACAGGCTCCTACAATGAGCAGTTCTTC
>.|TRBV12-5|TRBD2|TRBJ2-1
CASGLVGGVEQFF
TGTGCTAGTGGTTTGGTCGGGGGGGTTGAGCAGTTCTTC
>.|TRBV6-6|.|TRBJ2-2
CASSRLFGTTNTGELFF
TGTGCCAGCAGTCGGTTATTTGGGACAACCAACACCGGGGAGCTGTTTTTT
>.|TRBV5-4|.|TRBJ1-2
CASSLDSFYGYTF
TGTGCCAGCAGCTTGGACAGCTTCTATGGCTACACCTTC
>few|TRBV19|TRBD1|TRBJ1-5
CASSPGTGLNQPQHF
TGTGCCAGTAGTCCCGGGACAGGGTTGAATCAGCCCCAGCATTTT
>.|TRBV6-1|.|TRBJ1-1
CASSEARGGFTEAFF
TGTGCCAGCAGTGAAGCTCGGGGGGGCTTCACTGAAGCTTTCTTT
>.|TRBV2|.|TRBJ1-1
CASSMTGNTEAFF
TGTGCCAGCAGTATGACAGGGAACACTGAAGCTTTCTTT
>.|TRBV6-5|.|TRBJ1-1
CASRNRDKNTEAFF
TGTGCCAGCAGGAACCGGGACAAGAACACTGAAGCTTTCTTT
>.|TRBV10-2|TRBD1|TRBJ1-2
CASTVKLWTGLGGYTF
TGCGCCAGCACTGTCAAACTTTGGACAGGCCTGGGAGGCTACACCTTC
>.|TRBV9|TRBD2|TRBJ2-1
CASSVEGSGTPWEQFF
TGTGCCAGCAGCGTAGAAGGTAGCGGGACCCCTTGGGAGCAGTTCTTC
>.|TRBV7-8|.|TRBJ1-2
CASSLVTRVNGYTF
TGTGCCAGCAGCTTAGTAACCAGGGTCAATGGCTACACCTTC
>.|TRBV11-3|TRBD1|TRBJ2-7
CASSLVPGTGGNEQYF
TGTGCCAGCAGCTTAGTCCCCGGGACAGGGGGCAACGAGCAGTACTTC
>.|TRBV27|.|TRBJ1-6
CASSFQQGGNSPLHF
TGTGCCAGCAGTTTCCAACAGGGAGGGAATTCACCCCTCCACTTT
>once|TRBV28|.|TRBJ1-6
CASSATGVPGLVYNSPLHF
TGTGCCAGCAGTGCCACAGGCGTGCCCGGCCTAGTCTATAATTCACCCCTCCACTTT
>.|TRBV28|TRBD2|TRBJ2-5
CASSLGGRIETQYF
TGTGCCAGCAGTTTAGGCGGGAGAATAGAGACCCAGTACTTC
>.|TRBV19|TRBD1|TRBJ1-5
CATRGTVLGQPQHF
TGTGCCACCAGGGGGACTGTCCTGGGTCAGCCCCAGCATTTT
>.|TRBV25-1|.|TRBJ2-7
CASSEWRGGLSYEQYF
TGTGCCAGCAGTGAATGGAGGGGAGGCCTATCCTACGAGCAGTACTTC
>.|TRBV29-1|.|TRBJ2-7
CSVAQAGYEQYF
TGCAGCGTTGCTCAGGCAGGCTACGAGCAGTACTTC
>.|TRBV9|TRBD1|TRBJ1-5
CARTGGDQPQHF
TGTGCCAGGACAGGGGGCGATCAGCCCCAGCATTTT
>.|TRBV28|.|TRBJ2-7
CASRPTKVSYEQYF
TGTGCCAGCAGACCTACGAAAGTTTCCTACGAGCAGTACTTC
>once|TRBV7-2|TRBD2|TRBJ2-5
CASSSTSGRGETQYF
TGTGCCAGCAGCTCGACTAGCGGGAGAGGAGAGACCCAGTACTTC
>.|TRBV3-1/TRBV3-2|TRBD1|TRBJ2-7
CASRQSGTGAGYEQYF
TGTGCCAGCCGGCAGTCTGGGACAGGGGCGGGGTACGAGCAGTACTTC
>.|TRBV5-5|TRBD1|TRBJ2-1
CASSPGTVYYNEQFF
TGTGCCAGCAGCCCCGGGACAGTCTACTACAATGAGCAGTTCTTC
>.|TRBV16|TRBD1|TRBJ1-5
CASSQGGQGVQPQHF
TGTGCCAGCAGCCAAGGGGGACAGGGCGTTCAGCCCCAGCATTTT
>.|TRBV19|.|TRBJ2-7
CASRIAQGSSYEQYF
TGTGCCAGTAGGATAGCCCAGGGGAGTAGCTACGAGCAGTACTTC
>.|TRBV7-9|TRBD1|TRBJ2-2
CASRRTGVTGELFF
TGTGCCAGCAGAAGGACAGGGGTTACCGGGGAGCTGTTTTTT
>.|TRBV19|TRBD2|TRBJ2-3
CASSVLAGVSDTQYF
TGTGCCAGTAGCGTACTAGCGGGAGTTTCAGATACGCAGTATTTT
>.|TRBV19|.|TRBJ1-2
CASSIDRGSAGPGYGYTF
TGTGCCAGTAGTATAGATCGTGGATCTGCAGGGCCAGGCTATGGCTACACCTTC
>.|TRBV29-1|TRBD2|TRBJ2-2
CSAGRNRGTLAGNTGELFF
TGCAGCGCTGGAAGAAACCGGGGGACACTAGCGGGGAACACCGGGGAGCTGTTTTTT
>.|TRBV7-2|TRBD2|TRBJ2-3
CASSPLAGETDTQYF
TGTGCCAGCAGCCCCCTAGCGGGAGAGACAGATACGCAGTATTTT
>.|TRBV28|TRBD1|TRBJ2-3
CASSDRDTQYF
TGTGCCAGCAGCGACAGGGACACGCAGTATTTT
>.|TRBV3-1/TRBV3-2|.|TRBJ1-1
CATGLDSQAFF
TGTGCCACAGGACTGGATTCCCAGGCTTTCTTT
>once|TRBV2|.|TRBJ1-6
CASRDTGNNSPLHF
TGTGCCAGCAGAGATACAGGGAATAATTCACCCCTCCACTTT
>once|TRBV28|.|TRBJ1-2
CASSLGGGQGYGYTF
TGTGCCAGCAGTTTAGGGGGCGGGCAGGGCTATGGCTACACCTTC
>.|TRBV7-9|.|TRBJ1-2
CASSLIRDRDYTF
TGTGCCAGCAGCTTAATCAGGGATCGAGACTACACCTTC
>.|TRBV3-1/TRBV3-2|.|TRBJ2-7
CASSQAGVSSYEQYF
TGTGCCAGCAGCCAAGCCGGGGTATCCTCCTACGAGCAGTACTTC
>.|TRBV2|.|TRBJ1-1
CASRRGANTEAFF
TGTGCCAGCAGACGAGGAGCCAACACTGAAGCTTTCTTT
>.|TRBV3-1/TRBV3-2|.|TRBJ2-7
CASSPEGYEQYF
TGTGCCAGCAGCCCCGAGGGCTACGAGCAGTACTTC
>once|TRBV14|.|TRBJ1-3
CASSQERNPGHMLSGNTIYF
TGTGCCAGCAGCCAAGAAAGGAATCCGGGACACATGCTCTCTGGAAACACCATATATTTT
>.|TRBV10-3|.|TRBJ2-7
CAISKHGAYEQYF
TGTGCCATCAGCAAGCACGGGGCCTACGAGCAGTACTTC
>once|TRBV5-1|.|TRBJ1-6
CASSFVLSSYNSPLHF
TGCGCCAGCAGCTTCGTTCTGAGCTCCTATAATTCACCCCTCCACTTT
>.|TRBV7-2|TRBD2|TRBJ2-3
CASSLGLAGGTDTQYF
TGTGCCAGCAGCTTGGGACTAGCGGGGGGAACAGATACGCAGTATTTT
>.|TRBV28|TRBD1|TRBJ1-2
CASSLSRDGARGGYTF
TGTGCCAGCAGTTTATCCCGGGACGGCGCCAGGGGGGGCTACACCTTC
>.|TRBV7-9|.|TRBJ2-5
CASTDRAGGAETQYF
TGTGCCAGCACCGACAGGGCGGGGGGTGCGGAGACCCAGTACTTC
>.|TRBV21-1|.|TRBJ2-7
CASSKDITHSYEQYF
TGTGCCAGCAGCAAAGATATCACTCACTCCTACGAGCAGTACTTC
>.|TRBV20-1|.|TRBJ1-4
CSAMRQEKLFF
TGCAGTGCTATGCGACAGGAAAAACTGTTTTTT